The clone carrying this T cell receptor (beta chain) was recorded once. CDR1 is LGHDT, CDR2 YNNKEL, per germline (reference sequence). Losses at the gene ends were 4 bases for V and 0 bases for J; bases not matched to a gene: 4. The CDR3 is 15 amino acids. The entry originates in a study of blood T cell repertoires in COVID-19. Study overall: Acute and convalescent COVID-19 samples came from the United States, Italy and Spain.

Individuals aged about 18 to 89 years were recruited from some 26 US areas. Profiling relied on immunoSEQ multiplex PCR, and the TCRdb table lists in-frame clones only, not all of them. The sample has 430,000 or so clones, about 88% seen once. V and J are TRBV3-1 (or the pseudogene TRBV3-2) and TRBJ1-2, with 8 positions matching TRBD1. Sequenced material: PBMCs or T cells enriched from blood (not recorded which). This clonotype originated in a woman younger than 35 who had been exposed to COVID-19. The CDR3: CASSRGTGTNYGYTF. The CDR3 bases are TGTGCCAGCAGCCGAGGGACAGGAACTAACTATGGCTACACCTTC.